The rows below give T cell receptor beta chains drawn from one sample of a study of blood T cells in healthy people across ages. From the 5' RACE reads, TCRdb called clonotypes with MiXCR, one entry per CDR3 protein. The table records nearly 800,000 distinct CDR3 sequences, 20% to 25% of them present only once. Separately, the same data were catalogued under a study of T cells of mothers and their children.

Sequenced material: blood. The receptors come from a boy younger than 18 in good health. The CDR3 runs from the conserved cysteine through the conserved F or W. A D gene is named only where the DNA matches it firmly. For some rows the clone size is stated as once, few or many, or as a class when expanded; others skip it.

v_gene,d_gene,j_gene,abundance,CDR3aa,CDR3nt
TRBV7-9,TRBD2,TRBJ2-5,.,CASSLTSVNIWEETQYF,TGTGCCAGCAGCTTGACTAGCGTAAATATCTGGGAAGAGACCCAGTACTTC
TRBV2,TRBD2,TRBJ2-5,.,CASSDGVAGFQETQYF,TGTGCCAGCAGTGATGGGGTAGCGGGGTTTCAAGAGACCCAGTACTTC
TRBV6-4,.,TRBJ2-1,few,CASSDVERSYNEQFF,TGTGCCAGCAGTGATGTTGAGAGGTCCTACAATGAGCAGTTCTTC
TRBV28,TRBD2,TRBJ2-5,.,CASSLGESGSQETQYF,TGTGCCAGCAGTTTAGGGGAAAGCGGGAGTCAAGAGACCCAGTACTTC
TRBV4-3,.,TRBJ1-1,few,CASSQDLGGHGEAFF,TGCGCCAGCAGCCAAGATCTAGGGGGACACGGTGAAGCTTTCTTT
TRBV5-8,.,TRBJ1-4,few,CASSLAVGSGSGYEKLFF,TGTGCCAGCAGCTTGGCGGTCGGCAGCGGGAGTGGTTATGAAAAACTGTTTTTT
TRBV28,TRBD2,TRBJ2-7,many,CASSGATSGSEQYF,TGTGCCAGCAGTGGGGCCACTAGCGGGAGCGAGCAGTACTTC
TRBV2,.,TRBJ2-7,.,CAGAGPSSYEQYF,TGTGCCGGAGCAGGGCCGAGCTCCTACGAGCAGTACTTC
TRBV29-1,.,TRBJ1-1,.,CSVGVANTEAFF,TGCAGCGTGGGGGTAGCGAACACTGAAGCTTTCTTT
TRBV7-8,.,TRBJ1-4,few,CASSRTTGFNEKLFF,TGTGCCAGCAGCCGTACGACAGGATTTAATGAAAAACTGTTTTTT
TRBV4-3,.,TRBJ1-5,few,CASSQDRQRGNQPQHF,TGCGCCAGCAGCCAAGATAGACAAAGGGGGAATCAGCCCCAGCATTTT
TRBV28,.,TRBJ2-7,few,CASSMIQAPYEQYF,TGTGCCAGCAGTATGATACAGGCGCCCTACGAGCAGTACTTC
TRBV4-3,.,TRBJ2-7,.,CASSQDRGKGLYEQYF,TGCGCCAGCAGCCAAGATCGCGGGAAGGGGCTCTACGAGCAGTACTTC
TRBV11-2,.,TRBJ1-5,.,CASSSFSGPQHF,TGTGCCAGCAGCTCCTTTTCCGGGCCCCAGCATTTT
TRBV19,.,TRBJ1-1,.,CASSVHGGSITEAFF,TGTGCCAGTAGTGTCCACGGGGGGTCGATCACTGAAGCTTTCTTT
TRBV20-1,.,TRBJ1-1,.,CSARDLRIYTEAFF,TGCAGTGCTAGAGATCTTCGGATTTACACTGAAGCTTTCTTT
TRBV15,.,TRBJ2-5,.,CATSRETRKGHPLRETQYF,TGTGCCACCAGCAGAGAGACACGGAAGGGACACCCCCTGCGGGAGACCCAGTACTTC
TRBV20-1,.,TRBJ2-7,.,CSAKPSDQANPSYEQYF,TGCAGTGCAAAACCGTCGGACCAGGCCAACCCCTCCTACGAGCAGTACTTC
TRBV13,TRBD2,TRBJ2-1,.,CASSSQGLAHNEQFF,TGTGCCAGCAGCTCCCAGGGACTAGCGCACAATGAGCAGTTCTTC
TRBV13,.,TRBJ2-5,few,CASSLGLLQETQYF,TGTGCCAGCAGCTTGGGACTGCTACAAGAGACCCAGTACTTC
TRBV9,.,TRBJ1-3,.,CVSSPTMDTRGNTIYF,TGTGTCAGCAGTCCTACTATGGATACGAGAGGAAACACCATATATTTT
TRBV4-3,TRBD1,TRBJ2-3,few,CASSQDATGGDTDTQYF,TGCGCCAGCAGCCAAGATGCGACAGGGGGCGATACAGATACGCAGTATTTT
TRBV20-1,TRBD1,TRBJ1-2,.,CSALTGVGYTF,TGCAGTGCCCTGACAGGGGTTGGCTACACCTTC
TRBV7-2,.,TRBJ2-7,.,CASSLVMISYEQYF,TGTGCCAGCAGCTTAGTCATGATCTCCTACGAGCAGTACTTC
TRBV27,TRBD2,TRBJ2-7,.,CASREPGLAHEQYF,TGTGCCAGCAGAGAACCGGGACTAGCTCACGAGCAGTACTTC
TRBV27,.,TRBJ2-7,.,CASGAGGDYEQYF,TGTGCCAGCGGGGCTGGAGGAGACTACGAGCAGTACTTC
TRBV12-3/TRBV12-4,.,TRBJ1-4,few,CASSLAAVITGSRVGKLFF,TGTGCCAGCAGTTTAGCGGCGGTCATAACAGGGAGTAGGGTGGGGAAACTGTTTTTT
TRBV6-6,TRBD1,TRBJ2-1,few,CASRQDRVFYNEQFF,TGTGCCAGCAGACAAGACAGGGTGTTCTACAATGAGCAGTTCTTC
TRBV5-6,.,TRBJ2-4,.,CASSLVVRGETKNIQYF,TGTGCCAGCAGCTTGGTTGTTCGAGGGGAGACGAAAAACATTCAGTACTTC
TRBV4-1,.,TRBJ1-1,.,CASSQGPQGTTEAFF,TGCGCCAGCAGCCAAGGACCCCAGGGGACCACTGAAGCTTTCTTT
TRBV7-2,.,TRBJ2-5,few,CASSLEREETQYF,TGTGCCAGCAGCTTAGAACGTGAAGAGACCCAGTACTTC